This T cell receptor (beta chain) is drawn from a study of metastatic and nonmetastatic thyroid tumors. Study summary: Repertoires of blood and of tissue (tumor or nodule) from malignant and benign thyroid patients were compared.

TCRdb called clones again from the PCR reads with MiXCR. The table records more than 40,000 clones, less than 20% of them present only once. The CDR3 is 16 amino acids. CDR1 is MNHNS, CDR2 SASEGT, per germline. Deletions cut 5 bases from V and 3 bases from J, with 18 bases between. No patient received treatment before thyroid surgery. The chain links TRBV6-1 to TRBJ2-3, with D possibly matching TRBD1 (5 bases). This TCR derives from a female donor with papillary thyroid cancer or a benign thyroid nodule (not recorded which). Some clones in this sample may be carry-over from other donors' samples. Sequenced: blood. The CDR3 DNA reads as TGTGCCAGCAGTCAAGAAAGGGGTTTGGGGACAGATACGCAGTATTTT. Its translation: CASSQERGLGTDTQYF.